This T cell receptor (beta chain) was identified during a study of shared clonotypes between healthy human individuals. Whole-study context: Serving as donors were two women and a few men, whose ages spanned 18 to 49. Study findings and constraints: Naive subsets generally exceeded memory subsets in estimated richness.

The germline CDR1 and CDR2 sequences are SGHNT and YYREEE (reference sequence). The CDR3 consists of 13 residues. Trimming left V 1 base short and J 4 bases short, with 6 bases between. Method: immunoSEQ multiplex PCR; TCRdb's copy keeps in-frame clones and lacks some. Among about 360,000 clones, 73% were seen once, and the ten largest hold roughly a tenth. On this clone: Its specificity is unknown.

Input material: memory CD4+ T cells sorted from blood. Specified subset: CD45RA-negative fraction. The sequence was obtained from a man aged 30 to 45 in good health. The chain combines TRBV5-4 with TRBJ1-3; the D gene is possibly TRBD1 (5 bases). The CDR3: CASSLTGGNTIYF. In DNA, the CDR3 is TGTGCCAGCAGCTTGACAGGCGGAAACACCATATATTTT.